One sample yielded the 14 T cell receptor beta chains listed below, sequenced in a study of regulatory T cells in long-lasting Graves disease. Regarding time point: newly diagnosed GD, antithyroid drugs for less than 3 months. PBMC RNA was the source of the TCR library. iRepertoire HTBI primers and Arm-PCR of CDR3 regions built TCR beta libraries. TCRdb reprocessed the multiplex PCR reads with MiXCR, giving one entry per CDR3 protein. The table records fewer than 650,000 distinct CDR3 sequences, roughly 15% of them present only once. These data also featured in a second study, about T cells in Graves' hyperthyroidism and ophthalmopathy.

Sequencing was performed on peripheral blood mononuclear cells (PBMCs), taken at new diagnosis, from a patient treated with antithyroid drugs. These receptors originate from a man younger than 35 with Graves disease.

This clonotype was counted at least ten times. This chain uses TRBV7-9 with TRBJ2-5; 9 nucleotides line up with TRBD1. Germline trimming cut 5 bases from V and 5 bases from J; bases unmatched to any gene: 12. Germline CDR1 is SEHNR and CDR2 is FQNEAQ (reference sequence). The CDR3 contains 16 residues. For the CDR3, the DNA is TGTGCCAGCAGCACCCTAGGACAGGGGCCCACGGAGACCCAGTACTTC. Translated, it gives CASSTLGQGPTETQYF.

This clonotype came up many times. The rearrangement joins TRBV7-9 to TRBJ2-7, with D perhaps TRBD1 (5 bases). V lost 5 bases to trimming and J lost 1 base, with 15 bases between them. Germline V gene data show CDR1 as SEHNR and CDR2 as FQNEAQ (reference sequence). CDR3 length: 15 residues. Here the CDR3 DNA reads TGTGCCAGCAGCCCCCCGGCAGGGTGGTCCTACGAGCAGTACTTC. Translating it yields CASSPPAGWSYEQYF.

This clonotype appeared a few times. CDR3 bases: TGTGCCAGCAGCCAAGGCCTGGCGGGAGGGGGCAAAAACATTCAGTACTTC. Translated, it gives CASSQGLAGGGKNIQYF. This chain connects TRBV3-1 to TRBJ2-4, with 9 bases fitting TRBD2. The germline gives CDR1 LGHDT, CDR2 YNNKEL (reference sequence). There are 17 residues in the CDR3. V was pared by 1 base and J by 3 bases, with 7 bases of the junction left unmatched.

At least ten counts were recorded for this clonotype. The genes are TRBV11-2 and TRBJ2-5, with 9 bases that match TRBD1. V was clipped by 2 bases and J by 5 bases; unmatched bases: 18. CDR1 SGHAT and CDR2 FQNNGV come from the germline V gene. The CDR3 covers 19 residues. The DNA for the CDR3 is TGTGCCAGCAGCTTATTGCCACCGACAGGGGGGAGGCAGTTGGAGACCCAGTACTTC. Translating it yields CASSLLPPTGGRQLETQYF.

This clonotype was counted many times. The chain couples TRBV28 to TRBJ1-1; D might be TRBD1 (6 bases). Trimming took off 4 bases at V and 8 bases at J, with 11 bases between the two ends. This CDR3 has 12 amino acids. Germline V gene data show CDR1 as MDHEN and CDR2 as SYDVKM. The CDR3 sequence is CASSSRGREAFF. In DNA form, the CDR3 reads TGTGCCAGCAGTTCCAGGGGTCGGGAAGCTTTCTTT.

CDR3 in DNA: TGTGCCAGCAGCCCTGGACTAGCGGGAGGGAACGAGCAGTACTTC. Protein: CASSPGLAGGNEQYF. This chain connects TRBV11-2 to TRBJ2-7, with 15 bases that match TRBD2. CDR1 and CDR2 (germline): SGHAT, FQNNGV. V shed 5 bases and J 5 bases; nucleotides not matched to a gene: 4. The CDR3 is made up of 15 amino acids.

The CDR3 sequence is CASSKGGRSKAFF. CDR3 sequence (DNA): TGTGCCAGCAGCAAAGGGGGACGGTCAAAAGCTTTCTTT. J is TRBJ1-1 and V is TRBV14; perhaps TRBD1 as D (6 bases). The CDR3 sequence is 13 residues long. V lost 5 bases to trimming and J lost 9 bases, with 16 bases between them. The germline V gene encodes CDR1 SGHDN and CDR2 FVKESK. Using reference TRBV14 and TRBJ1-1 for the parts outside the CDR3, the full variable domain is EAGVTQFPSHSVIEKGQTVTLRCDPISGHDNLYWYRRVMGKEIKFLLHFVKESKQDESGMPNNRFLAERTGGTYSTLKVQPAELEDSGVYFCASSKGGRSKAFFGQGTRLTVV.

This clonotype was counted at least ten times. The chain carries TRBV19 and TRBJ2-1; D not certain. V lost 7 bases and J lost 0, with 13 bases in between. Per the germline V gene, CDR1 is LNHDA and CDR2 is SQIVND (reference sequence). CDR3 length equals 15 residues. CDR3 residues: CASTVQVSSYNEQFF. The CDR3 nucleotides read TGTGCCAGTACGGTTCAGGTTAGCTCCTACAATGAGCAGTTCTTC.

This clonotype has a count of ten or more. V usage is TRBV2 and J usage is TRBJ2-7, with D unclear. CDR1 is SNHLY, CDR2 FYNNEI, per germline. This CDR3 is built from 13 residues. The ends were cut back, 5 bases at V and 0 bases at J, with 8 bases in the middle. The CDR3 protein is CASSQFPSYEQYF. The CDR3 DNA follows: TGTGCCAGCAGTCAGTTCCCCTCCTACGAGCAGTACTTC.

This clonotype showed up many times. V and J are TRBV30 and TRBJ2-2; TRBD2 agrees at 9 bases. CDR3 size: 16 residues. Per germline, CDR1 GTSNPN and CDR2 SVGIG (reference sequence). Trimming cost V 2 bases and J 6 bases; bases outside gene matches: 10. The CDR3 DNA reads TGTGCCTGGAGTAGATTAGCGGGAGATCGTCCCGGGGAGCTGTTTTTT. Translated: CAWSRLAGDRPGELFF.

Only a few counts were recorded for this clonotype. The chain uses TRBV30 and TRBJ1-5; the D is unclear. Germline lookup yields CDR1 GTSNPN and CDR2 SVGIG (reference sequence). V lost 2 bases to trimming and J lost 7 bases, with 18 bases between them. This CDR3 is 15 amino acids long. The CDR3 region has the DNA TGTGCCTGGAGTACTCGGACCGGATTAGGGCAGCCCCAGCATTTT. This sequence encodes CAWSTRTGLGQPQHF.

The rearrangement links TRBV7-9 to TRBJ2-3, with D hard to call. The CDR3 contains 17 residues. V was clipped by 1 base and J by 2 bases, with 16 bases between them. Germline V gene sequence: CDR1 SEHNR, CDR2 FQNEAQ (reference sequence). For the CDR3, the DNA is TGTGCCAGCAGCTTAGAGGCGGTGGGGTCTCCCACAGATACGCAGTATTTT. It specifies CASSLEAVGSPTDTQYF. Variable domain in full (rest from reference TRBV7-9 and TRBJ2-3): DTGVSQNPRHKITKRGQNVTFRCDPISEHNRLYWYRQTLGQGPEFLTYFQNEAQLEKSRLLSDRFSAERPKGSFSTLEIQRTEQGDSAMYLCASSLEAVGSPTDTQYFGPGTRLTVL.

This clonotype was counted only a few times. The chain is built from TRBV24-1 and TRBJ2-3; D is ambiguous. Germline CDR1 reads KGHDR; CDR2 reads SFDVKD. With 0 bases removed from V and 5 bases from J, the gap between germline ends came to 5 bases. This CDR3 has 13 amino acids. The CDR3 sequence is CATSDLLGDTQYF. The CDR3 coding sequence is TGTGCCACCAGTGATTTGTTAGGAGATACGCAGTATTTT.

About this clonotype: This sequence is one base from a far larger clone and is likely a read error. The rearrangement links TRBV6-1 to TRBJ2-1; D might be TRBD1 (5 bases). V was trimmed by 4 bases and J by 10 bases, leaving 17 bases between them. The length of the CDR3 is 14 residues. From germline, CDR1 is MNHNS and CDR2 SASEGT. The DNA of the CDR3 is TGTGCCAGCAGTGTACAGGACCTCTCCTACGAGCAGTTCTTC. Encoded protein: CASSVQDLSYEQFF.